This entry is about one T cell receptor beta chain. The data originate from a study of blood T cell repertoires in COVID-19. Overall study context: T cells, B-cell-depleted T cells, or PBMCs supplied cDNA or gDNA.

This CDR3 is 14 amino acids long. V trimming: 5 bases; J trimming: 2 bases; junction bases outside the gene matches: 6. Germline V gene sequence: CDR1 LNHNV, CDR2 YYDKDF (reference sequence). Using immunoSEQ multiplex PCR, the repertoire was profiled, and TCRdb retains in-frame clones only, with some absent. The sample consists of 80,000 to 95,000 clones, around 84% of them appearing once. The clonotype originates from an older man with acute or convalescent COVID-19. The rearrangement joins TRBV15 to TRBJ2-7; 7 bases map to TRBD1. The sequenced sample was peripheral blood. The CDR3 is CATSWSQGTYEQYF. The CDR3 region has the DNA TGTGCCACCAGCTGGTCACAGGGGACCTACGAGCAGTACTTC. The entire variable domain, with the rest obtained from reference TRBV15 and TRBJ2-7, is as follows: DAMVIQNPRYQVTQFGKPVTLSCSQTLNHNVMYWYQQKSSQAPKLLFHYYDKDFNNEADTPDNFQSRRPNTSFCFLDIRSPGLGDTAMYLCATSWSQGTYEQYFGPGTRLTVT.